This is a list of T cell receptor beta chains from one sample in a study of T cell changes during pregnancy in multiple sclerosis. Clones were read by immunoSEQ multiplex PCR, and TCRdb kept only the in-frame ones, dropping some. The sample lists tens of thousands of clones; almost 95% were seen once. Sequenced material: CD8+ T cells from peripheral blood mononuclear cells, taken in the first trimester of pregnancy. Source of these receptors: a female donor with multiple sclerosis, enrolled in a pregnancy study. Each CDR3 is given with its conserved first and last residue. Each record gives: J gene, clone size, D gene, CDR3 length, V gene, CDR3 protein. A D gene is named only where the DNA matches it firmly. A clone size is listed for some rows: how often the clone was seen (once, few, many), or a class if it is expanded.

TRBJ1-3 . . 14 TRBV2 CARSTGNSGNTIYF
TRBJ2-7 . TRBD2 15 TRBV2 CASSEKLADSYEQYF
TRBJ2-1 . TRBD1 18 TRBV7-6 CASSPNRGLTESYNEQFF
TRBJ2-7 . TRBD2 13 TRBV29-1 CSVAITSGREQYF
TRBJ1-4 . TRBD1 15 TRBV5-5 CASSLRGTDNEKLFF
TRBJ1-2 . . 18 TRBV13 CASSLGPRTVHSPYGYTF
TRBJ1-1 few . 13 TRBV19 CASSPNDRPEAFF
TRBJ2-5 . TRBD2 17 TRBV15 CATSRGASGSERETQYF
TRBJ2-1 . . 13 TRBV13 CASSLDTGNEQFF
TRBJ2-7 . TRBD1 15 TRBV27 CASSLRQGSFHEQYF
TRBJ1-2 . . 14 TRBV6-5 CASSYEGSGYGYTF
TRBJ2-7 . TRBD2 14 TRBV9 CASSVTSGAHEQYF